The 14 T cell receptor beta chains presented below share a single source sample, sequenced in a study of OX40 agonist ivuxolimab in advanced cancers. Repertoires were generated with immunoSEQ multiplex PCR, while TCRdb's copy carries only in-frame clones and drops some. The sample has 100,000 or so clones; roughly 91% are singletons. Sequences were derived from CD4+ or CD8+ T cells sorted from blood, sampled in a trial of the OX40 agonist ivuxolimab. Receptors were obtained from an adult with an advanced solid tumor such as melanoma, head and neck, liver or kidney cancer.

This sequence joins TRBV19 and TRBJ2-5; 7 bases match TRBD1. Losses at the gene ends were 7 bases for V and 1 base for J; bases not matched to a gene: 9. CDR1 and CDR2 from the germline V gene are LNHDA and SQIVND (reference sequence). The length of the CDR3 is 15 residues. For the CDR3, the DNA is TGTGCCAGTAATCCCCACAGGGGAACCCAAGAGACCCAGTACTTC. Protein: CASNPHRGTQETQYF.

The chain uses TRBV7-2 and TRBJ2-5; D is possibly TRBD1 (5 bases). There are 13 residues in the CDR3. Per germline, CDR1 SGHTA and CDR2 FQGNSA. Trimming shortened V by 3 bases and J by 2 bases, and 7 bases separated the two germline ends. DNA for the CDR3: TGTGCCAGCAGCTTCGACAGTCAAGAGACCCAGTACTTC. Protein sequence: CASSFDSQETQYF.

The chain carries TRBV27 and TRBJ1-5, with D possibly matching TRBD1 (5 bases). The CDR3 totals 14 residues. With 3 bases removed from V and 5 bases from J, the gap between germline ends came to 11 bases. The germline gives CDR1 MNHEY, CDR2 SMNVEV (reference sequence). The CDR3 here is CASSFGGVHQPQHF. The CDR3 bases are TGTGCCAGCAGTTTCGGAGGGGTTCATCAGCCCCAGCATTTT.

Here the CDR3 reads CASSRDGANYGYTF. DNA of the CDR3: TGTGCCAGCAGCAGGGACGGAGCTAACTATGGCTACACCTTC. This chain joins TRBV7-9 and TRBJ1-2, with D possibly matching TRBD1 (5 bases). This CDR3 comprises 14 residues. Germline values: CDR1 SEHNR, CDR2 FQNEAQ (reference sequence). The V end was cut by 5 bases, the J end by 0 bases, with 10 bases between.

The gene calls are TRBV11-2 and TRBJ1-4; 7 bases are shared with TRBD1. CDR1 is SGHAT, CDR2 FQNNGV, per germline. This CDR3 is 14 amino acids long. The junction had 7 bases not matched to a gene; V was cut back by 4 bases and J by 8 bases. CDR3 in amino acids: CASSSLRGREKLFF. The CDR3 DNA reads as TGTGCCAGCAGCTCTCTCAGGGGGAGGGAAAAACTGTTTTTT. Supplemented by reference TRBV11-2 and TRBJ1-4, the full variable domain reads EAGVAQSPRYKIIEKRQSVAFWCNPISGHATLYWYQQILGQGPKLLIQFQNNGVVDDSQLPKDRFSAERLKGVDSTLKIQPAKLEDSAVYLCASSSLRGREKLFFGSGTQLSVL.

This rearrangement joins TRBV6-1 to TRBJ2-5; no clear D. Germline V gene data show CDR1 as MNHNS and CDR2 as SASEGT. This CDR3 spans 12 amino acids. The ends were cut back, 11 bases at V and 4 bases at J, with 14 bases in the middle. The CDR3 sequence is CASSPHGETQYF. For the CDR3, the DNA is TGTGCCTCCTCGCCGCATGGAGAGACCCAGTACTTC.

This chain joins TRBV20-1 and TRBJ2-1; D is unclear. This CDR3 comprises 11 residues. Per the germline V gene, CDR1 is DFQATT and CDR2 is SNEGSKA (reference sequence). The ends were cut back, 4 bases at V and 5 bases at J, with 6 bases in the middle. For the CDR3, the DNA is TGCAGTGCTATACTAAACAATGAGCAGTTCTTC. It specifies CSAILNNEQFF.

This clone turned up a few times. V is TRBV25-1 and J is TRBJ1-1; no clear D. V shed 8 bases and J shed 0 bases, with 10 bases lying between them. This CDR3 has 13 amino acids. Germline-derived CDR1 and CDR2 are MGHDK and SYGVNS. The CDR3 DNA reads TGTGCCAGCGGTGGACGTGTGAACACTGAAGCTTTCTTT. Translation gives CASGGRVNTEAFF.

This chain uses TRBV5-6 with TRBJ1-6; 9 bases fit TRBD1. CDR3 length: 14 residues. Germline CDR1 is SGHDT and CDR2 is YYEEEE. J lost 7 bases, V lost 5 bases, and 4 bases had no gene match. The CDR3 bases are TGTGCCAGCAGGTGGGGACAGGGCAATTCACCCCTCCACTTT. It specifies CASRWGQGNSPLHF.

The chain links TRBV2 to TRBJ1-4, with 7 bases identical to TRBD1. With 4 bases clipped from V and 8 bases from J, the junction kept 7 bases outside the gene matches. Germline V gene data show CDR1 as SNHLY and CDR2 as FYNNEI. The CDR3 runs to 14 residues. This CDR3 is CASSVKGGSEKLFF. The CDR3 DNA reads TGTGCCAGCAGTGTGAAAGGGGGCAGCGAAAAACTGTTTTTT.

CDR3: CASIRQGSSYEQYF. Written as DNA, the CDR3 is TGTGCCAGCATCCGACAGGGTAGCTCCTACGAGCAGTACTTC. The rearrangement links TRBV13 to TRBJ2-7, with TRBD1 matching 7 bases. From germline, CDR1 is PRHDT and CDR2 FYEKMQ (reference sequence). CDR3 size: 14 residues. Germline trimming cut 7 bases from V and 0 bases from J; bases unmatched to any gene: 6.

J is TRBJ1-2 and V is TRBV15; 8 bases line up with TRBD1. Germline assignment: CDR1 LNHNV and CDR2 YYDKDF (reference sequence). The V and J ends lost 3 bases and 2 bases, in that order; junction bases with no gene match: 5. There are 15 residues in the CDR3. CDR3 in DNA: TGTGCCACCAGCAGGGACAGGGTTCTGAACTATGGCTACACCTTC. Translated, it gives CATSRDRVLNYGYTF.

This rearrangement joins TRBV9 to TRBJ1-1, with 9 bases identical to TRBD1. CDR3 size: 14 residues. V dropped 3 bases and J dropped 4; count of bases not matched to a gene: 4. In germline, CDR1 is SGDLS, CDR2 YYNGEE. In DNA form, the CDR3 reads TGTGCCAGCAGCGCCACGACAGGGGGCACTGAAGCTTTCTTT. This gives the protein CASSATTGGTEAFF.

V gene TRBV6-4 combines with J gene TRBJ2-5; the D is unclear. CDR3 size: 14 residues. CDR1 is MRHNA, CDR2 SNTAGT, per germline. V dropped 1 base and J dropped 2 bases, with 8 bases sitting between them. Written as DNA, the CDR3 is TGTGCCAGCAGTGACTACCCCCGACAAGAGACCCAGTACTTC. Its protein is CASSDYPRQETQYF.